The rows below give T cell receptor beta chains drawn from one sample of a study of blood T cell repertoires in COVID-19. The table came from immunoSEQ multiplex PCR; TCRdb's copy has only in-frame clones and leaves some out. The sample includes around 110,000 clones, around 80% of them seen just once. Sequencing was performed on peripheral blood. These receptors originate from a man older than 75 with COVID-19, enrolled during active disease. Each CDR3 is given with its conserved first and last residue. A D gene is named only where the DNA matches it firmly. Rows may omit the clone size; those that give it use once, few, many or a size class.

j_call,v_call,d_call,clone_size,cdr3_aa,cdr3_nt
TRBJ1-1,TRBV3-1/TRBV3-2,.,once,CASSQGQSGPNTEAFF,TGTGCCAGCAGCCAAGGACAATCAGGCCCGAACACTGAAGCTTTCTTT
TRBJ2-7,TRBV5-1,TRBD2,.,CASSMVAGGSEQYF,TGCGCCAGCAGCATGGTAGCGGGAGGATCCGAGCAGTACTTC
TRBJ2-5,TRBV27,TRBD2,.,CASSRTSAYQETQYF,TGTGCCAGCAGCCGGACTAGCGCGTACCAAGAGACCCAGTACTTC
TRBJ2-2,TRBV6-2/TRBV6-3,TRBD2,.,CASSYPRAAGANTGELFF,TGTGCCAGCAGTTACCCTCGAGCAGCGGGAGCTAACACCGGGGAGCTGTTTTTT
TRBJ2-7,TRBV3-1/TRBV3-2,TRBD1,.,CASSPRDRGHEQYF,TGTGCCAGCAGCCCTAGGGACAGGGGCCACGAGCAGTACTTC
TRBJ1-4,TRBV6-5,.,.,CASRGTGSNEKLFF,TGTGCCAGCAGGGGAACAGGGTCTAATGAAAAACTGTTTTTT
TRBJ2-7,TRBV19,TRBD2,many,CASSISPAGSYEQYF,TGTGCCAGTAGTATAAGTCCAGCGGGGTCCTACGAGCAGTACTTC
TRBJ1-1,TRBV29-1,.,.,CSAKGENTEAFF,TGCAGCGCCAAGGGGGAGAACACTGAAGCTTTCTTT
TRBJ1-5,TRBV19,TRBD1,.,CASSTSGQGNQPQHF,TGTGCCAGTAGTACCTCCGGACAGGGGAATCAGCCCCAGCATTTT
TRBJ2-7,TRBV19,.,many,CASSYGGEAPYEQYF,TGTGCCAGTAGTTACGGCGGAGAGGCCCCCTACGAGCAGTACTTC
TRBJ2-7,TRBV6-5,TRBD2,once,CASKGTSGFYEQYF,TGTGCCAGTAAAGGGACTAGCGGGTTCTACGAGCAGTACTTC
TRBJ2-5,TRBV5-1,.,.,CASSSQGLAETQYF,TGCGCCAGCAGCTCCCAGGGATTGGCAGAGACCCAGTACTTC
TRBJ2-1,TRBV7-2,.,.,CASSLVRGWWEQFF,TGTGCCAGCAGCTTAGTACGGGGATGGTGGGAGCAGTTCTTC
TRBJ2-7,TRBV6-2/TRBV6-3,TRBD1,few,CASSYDPGTGAYEQYF,TGTGCCAGCAGTTACGACCCCGGGACAGGGGCCTACGAGCAGTACTTC
TRBJ2-3,TRBV27,TRBD1,.,CASSRTGVSTDTQYF,TGTGCCAGCAGTAGGACAGGGGTTAGCACAGATACGCAGTATTTT
TRBJ2-1,TRBV7-3,TRBD2,.,CASSLFSGGNNEQFF,TGTGCCAGCAGCTTATTTAGCGGGGGAAACAATGAGCAGTTCTTC
TRBJ1-1,TRBV29-1,.,.,CSVEWLGGNTEAFF,TGCAGCGTTGAATGGTTGGGAGGGAACACTGAAGCTTTCTTT
TRBJ1-4,TRBV15,.,.,CATSRENTYEKLFF,TGTGCCACCAGCAGAGAAAATACTTATGAAAAACTGTTTTTT
TRBJ2-1,TRBV5-5,TRBD2,.,CASSWRRVLGLAGGTEQFF,TGTGCCAGCAGCTGGAGAAGGGTGTTGGGACTAGCGGGAGGGACTGAGCAGTTCTTC
TRBJ2-5,TRBV7-6,TRBD2,.,CASSLVAGGPGTQYF,TGTGCCAGCAGCTTAGTAGCGGGAGGGCCAGGGACCCAGTACTTC
TRBJ2-1,TRBV7-3,.,.,CASSSNRLTNYNEQFF,TGTGCCAGCAGCTCAAACAGACTAACAAACTACAATGAGCAGTTCTTC
TRBJ1-1,TRBV27,.,.,CASSFSTGNTEAFF,TGTGCCAGCAGTTTTTCCACAGGAAACACTGAAGCTTTCTTT
TRBJ2-3,TRBV30,TRBD2,.,CAWSPGLAGGRDTQYF,TGTGCCTGGAGTCCGGGACTAGCGGGAGGCAGAGATACGCAGTATTTT
TRBJ1-1,TRBV19,TRBD1,.,CASTPWQGAEAFF,TGTGCCAGTACCCCCTGGCAGGGGGCTGAAGCTTTCTTT
TRBJ2-5,TRBV11-3,.,.,CASSLGGVSQETQYF,TGTGCCAGCAGCTTAGGGGGAGTGTCCCAAGAGACCCAGTACTTC
TRBJ2-4,TRBV19,TRBD2,once,CASVAGGPPKNIQYF,TGTGCCAGTGTAGCGGGAGGGCCACCCAAAAACATTCAGTACTTC
TRBJ2-7,TRBV10-2,TRBD2,few,CASTLAGGYYEQYF,TGCGCCAGCACACTAGCGGGGGGTTACTACGAGCAGTACTTC
TRBJ2-2,TRBV2,.,.,CASRGTSTGRGTGELFF,TGTGCCAGCAGGGGGACTTCCACTGGGCGCGGGACCGGGGAGCTGTTTTTT
TRBJ1-2,TRBV28,.,.,CASSLARNYGYTF,TGTGCCAGCAGTTTAGCCAGAAACTATGGCTACACCTTC
TRBJ1-3,TRBV19,.,.,CASTTRNSGNTIYF,TGTGCCAGTACCACCAGGAACTCTGGAAACACCATATATTTT
TRBJ2-3,TRBV21-1,.,.,CASSKGGRLAGEKYDTDTQYF,TGTGCCAGCAGCAAAGGAGGGAGACTAGCGGGAGAGAAGTACGACACAGATACGCAGTATTTT
TRBJ1-1,TRBV5-4,.,.,CASSSRLGRKAEAFF,TGTGCCAGCAGCTCCCGACTCGGGAGGAAGGCTGAAGCTTTCTTT
TRBJ2-1,TRBV5-6,TRBD2,.,CASSRSLAGGGNEQFF,TGTGCCAGCAGCCGCTCCCTAGCGGGAGGGGGGAATGAGCAGTTCTTC
TRBJ2-2,TRBV9,.,many,CASTSSTGASGNTGELFF,TGTGCCAGCACCTCGTCGACGGGGGCTAGCGGGAACACCGGGGAGCTGTTTTTT
TRBJ2-5,TRBV20-1,TRBD1,once,CSASGTGGMTETQYF,TGCAGTGCTAGTGGGACAGGGGGCATGACGGAGACCCAGTACTTC
TRBJ2-1,TRBV2,TRBD1,.,CASRYRDRGGSYNEQFF,TGTGCCAGCCGCTACCGGGACAGGGGGGGCTCCTACAATGAGCAGTTCTTC
TRBJ2-7,TRBV2,TRBD2,.,CASSGGGAMKEQYF,TGTGCCAGCAGTGGGGGGGGTGCCATGAAAGAGCAGTACTTC
TRBJ2-7,TRBV19,.,.,CASSIEPTSSYEQYF,TGTGCCAGTAGTATAGAGCCTACGAGCTCCTACGAGCAGTACTTC
TRBJ1-2,TRBV4-3,.,.,CASSQSQAASYGYTF,TGCGCCAGCAGCCAATCACAGGCCGCCAGCTATGGCTACACCTTC
TRBJ2-7,TRBV15,TRBD2,few,CATSRDSGLAFEQYF,TGTGCCACCAGCAGGGACTCGGGACTAGCGTTCGAGCAGTACTTC
TRBJ1-2,TRBV7-8,.,once,CASSPYEGWGGYTF,TGTGCCAGCAGCCCTTATGAGGGTTGGGGAGGCTACACCTTC